This passage covers 10 T cell receptor beta chains from one sample sequenced in a study of shared clonotypes between healthy human individuals. Profiling relied on immunoSEQ multiplex PCR, and the TCRdb table lists in-frame clones only, not all of them. The data show over a million clones, approximately 80% seen once. Sequencing was carried out using memory CD4+ T cells from PBMCs. Sample subset: CD45RA-negative fraction. The receptors come from a man younger than 35 in good health. Some clones in this sample may be carry-over from other donors' samples.

V is TRBV19 and J is TRBJ2-7, with TRBD2 matching over 9 bases. V gave up 3 bases and J gave up 5 bases; unmatched junction bases: 5. From germline, CDR1 is LNHDA and CDR2 SQIVND (reference sequence). The length of the CDR3 is 14 residues. CDR3 protein: CASSMGSGSHEQYF. CDR3 in DNA: TGTGCCAGTAGTATGGGTAGCGGGAGCCACGAGCAGTACTTC. The full variable domain, completed using reference TRBV19 and TRBJ2-7, is DGGITQSPKYLFRKEGQNVTLSCEQNLNHDAMYWYRQDPGQGLRLIYYSQIVNDFQKGDIAEGYSVSREKKESFPLTVTSAQKNPTAFYLCASSMGSGSHEQYFGPGTRLTVT.

The rearrangement uses TRBV9 and TRBJ2-1; unclear D gene. The CDR3 totals 13 residues. Per germline, CDR1 SGDLS and CDR2 YYNGEE. The V gene lost 3 bases and the J gene lost 6 bases, with 10 bases spanning the gap. The CDR3 protein is CASSEAQRNEQFF. As DNA, the CDR3 is TGTGCCAGCAGCGAGGCCCAGCGCAATGAGCAGTTCTTC. Full variable domain (missing parts from reference TRBV9 and TRBJ2-1): DSGVTQTPKHLITATGQRVTLRCSPRSGDLSVYWYQQSLDQGLQFLIQYYNGEERAKGNILERFSAQQFPDLHSELNLSSLELGDSALYFCASSEAQRNEQFFGPGTRLTVL.

This clone was seen only a few times. The chain recombines TRBV30 with TRBJ2-5, with D unclear. This CDR3 is built from 12 residues. CDR1 and CDR2 (germline): GTSNPN, SVGIG (reference sequence). Trimming took off 4 bases at V and 1 base at J, with 7 bases between the two ends. CDR3 in amino acids: CAWTRFQETQYF. The DNA for the CDR3 is TGTGCCTGGACGAGGTTCCAAGAGACCCAGTACTTC.

The chain links TRBV4-1 to TRBJ1-5; D may be TRBD1 (5 bases). CDR1 is MGHRA and CDR2 is YSYEKL in the germline V gene. The CDR3 loop spans 13 amino acids. The germline V and J ends were trimmed by 4 bases and 6 bases, with 10 bases remaining between them. CDR3 in DNA: TGCGCCAGCAGCCCTCCGGGGGTTCAGCCCCAGCATTTT. Encoded protein: CASSPPGVQPQHF.

The sample holds many counts of this clone. V and J are TRBV28 and TRBJ2-7; 9 bases line up with TRBD2. With 6 bases clipped from V and 2 bases from J, the junction kept 14 bases outside the gene matches. Germline CDR1 is MDHEN and CDR2 is SYDVKM. CDR3 length: 17 residues. The CDR3: CASSTGWVAGATYEQYF. CDR3 bases: TGTGCCAGCAGCACGGGGTGGGTAGCGGGGGCGACCTACGAGCAGTACTTC.

V is TRBV5-1 and J is TRBJ1-1; D is undetermined. V was clipped by 0 bases and J by 4 bases, with 13 bases between them. The length of the CDR3 is 15 residues. CDR1 is SGHRS and CDR2 is YFSETQ in the germline V gene. The CDR3 loop reads CASSLVSGGGTEAFF. The CDR3 bases are TGCGCCAGCAGCTTGGTTAGTGGCGGTGGCACTGAAGCTTTCTTT.

The rearrangement links TRBV27 to TRBJ1-2, with a weak D call TRBD1 (5 bases). Trimming stripped 2 bases from V and 7 bases from J, with 14 bases between. This CDR3 region has 14 residues. Germline-derived CDR1 and CDR2 are MNHEY and SMNVEV (reference sequence). The CDR3 DNA follows: TGTGCCAGCAGTTTAGGGGGGGGGACGAGTGGCTACACCTTC. Translation: CASSLGGGTSGYTF.

As concerns this clone: This sample includes further DNA sequences coding for the same CDR3. J is TRBJ2-3 and V is TRBV18; D remains unclear. The CDR3 contains 12 residues. Germline loops: CDR1 KGHSH, CDR2 LQKENI. The V end lost 2 bases, the J end lost 4 bases, and 4 bases lay between the germline ends. The CDR3 coding sequence is TGTGCCAGCTCACCAAAAGCAGATACGCAGTATTTT. Protein product: CASSPKADTQYF.

The chain couples TRBV9 to TRBJ2-5; 9 bases map to TRBD2. This CDR3 contains 15 residues. Germline trimming cut 3 bases from V and 5 bases from J; bases unmatched to any gene: 8. Germline V gives CDR1 SGDLS, CDR2 YYNGEE. CDR3 protein: CASSGTGLAHETQYF. CDR3 DNA: TGTGCCAGCAGCGGGACGGGACTAGCCCACGAGACCCAGTACTTC.

V gene TRBV10-3 combines with J gene TRBJ2-7; 8 positions agree with TRBD2. The germline gives CDR1 ENHRY, CDR2 SYGVKD. Trimming took 3 bases from V and 0 from J; bases not matched to a gene: 10. The CDR3 has 17 amino acids. CDR3 sequence reads: CAISDPRIAGPSYEQYF. CDR3 DNA sequence: TGTGCCATCAGTGACCCCCGCATAGCGGGGCCCTCCTACGAGCAGTACTTC.